This TCR beta chain was found in a study of cytomegalovirus exposure and HLA in healthy donors. Regarding the study as a whole: Later work associated 16,951 TCR beta sequences with HLA alleles at 0.05 false discovery rate. It was confirmed in vitro that a few of the CMV-associated chains were specific for CMV antigens.

This clone has a handful of counts. Its antigen is still unknown. The CDR3 consists of 14 residues. V lost 5 bases to trimming and J lost 2 bases, with 12 bases between them. The germline gives CDR1 SEHNR, CDR2 FQNEAQ (reference sequence). Primers included in the PCR were 60 Vbeta and 13 Jbeta primers. Some clones are missing from TCRdb's copy, which holds only in-frame ones; the method was immunoSEQ multiplex PCR. Among 100,000 or so clones listed, approximately 85% were seen once. The sequencing sample was made of PBMCs. The sequence derives from a man aged 25-45 years in good health and CMV-seronegative. V and J are TRBV7-9 and TRBJ1-2; D unresolved. The CDR3 nucleotides read TGTGCCAGCAGCCACCACGAGGGCAACTATGGCTACACCTTC. It encodes CASSHHEGNYGYTF.